A single sample gave rise to the 22 T cell receptor beta chains below, sequenced in a study of metastatic and nonmetastatic thyroid tumors. Via MiXCR, TCRdb re-called the PCR reads. The data hold about 25,000 clones, with about 13% observed a single time. Every patient underwent thyroid surgery untreated. Input material: blood. These TCRs come from a female donor with papillary thyroid cancer or a benign thyroid nodule (not recorded which). Some clones in this sample may be carry-over from other donors' samples.

This chain joins TRBV27 and TRBJ2-7; a possible D gene is TRBD2 (6 bases). Germline V gene sequence: CDR1 MNHEY, CDR2 SMNVEV (reference sequence). The CDR3 contains 13 residues. V was cut by 7 bases and J by 4 bases, with 14 bases left in between. CDR3 residues: CASMTAAGYEQYF. In DNA, the CDR3 is TGTGCCAGCATGACCGCGGCGGGATACGAGCAGTACTTC.

In this sample, this clone turned up many times. The chain links TRBV28 to TRBJ2-7; TRBD1 matches 7 bases. CDR3 length: 14 residues. CDR1 and CDR2 (germline): MDHEN, SYDVKM. J lost 4 bases, V lost 4 bases, and 7 bases had no gene match. Written as DNA, the CDR3 is TGTGCCAGCAGTTCACAGGGGTTTGGTTACGAGCAGTACTTC. Protein sequence: CASSSQGFGYEQYF.

This clone was picked up many times. The rearrangement joins TRBV11-3 to TRBJ2-1; 9 positions agree with TRBD2. Germline lookup yields CDR1 SGHNT and CDR2 YENEEA. Trimming took 6 bases from V and 10 from J; bases not matched to a gene: 16. CDR3 length equals 16 residues. The CDR3 loop is CASSLGTSLYGWEQFF. In DNA form, the CDR3 reads TGTGCCAGCAGTCTGGGGACTAGCCTGTATGGGTGGGAGCAGTTCTTC.

The CDR3 sequence: CSADTDTGTIEAFF. The CDR3 nucleotides are TGCAGTGCTGACACCGATACAGGGACAATTGAAGCTTTCTTT. The V gene is TRBV20-1, the J gene TRBJ1-1, with TRBD1 as a possible D gene (6 bases). Germline values: CDR1 DFQATT, CDR2 SNEGSKA (reference sequence). V was cut by 5 bases and J by 7 bases, with 20 bases left in between. There are 14 residues in the CDR3.

This clone showed up just a few times. The gene calls are TRBV27 and TRBJ2-1; TRBD2 might be the D (5 bases). This CDR3 region has 18 residues. Germline values: CDR1 MNHEY, CDR2 SMNVEV (reference sequence). V gave up 2 bases and J gave up 0 bases, with 17 bases separating them. CDR3: CASSLHRLEVSSYNEQFF. The DNA of the CDR3 is TGTGCCAGCAGTTTACATCGACTGGAGGTGAGCTCCTACAATGAGCAGTTCTTC.

In this sample, this clone turned up many times. The gene calls are TRBV20-1 and TRBJ2-5, with TRBD2 matching over 7 bases. Losses at the gene ends were 3 bases for V and 5 bases for J; bases not matched to a gene: 15. This CDR3 comprises 16 residues. Germline lookup yields CDR1 DFQATT and CDR2 SNEGSKA (reference sequence). The CDR3 DNA follows: TGCAGTGCTAGGCCACCCGGACTAGTAGTAGTGGAGACCCAGTACTTC. It specifies CSARPPGLVVVETQYF.

This clone was found many times. The CDR3 spells CSATPSGKASTDTQYF. CDR3 bases: TGCAGTGCTACTCCTAGCGGGAAAGCGAGCACAGATACGCAGTATTTT. V usage is TRBV20-1 and J usage is TRBJ2-3; 9 bases fit TRBD2. There are 16 residues in the CDR3. The V gene end was trimmed by 4 bases and the J gene end by 0 bases; junction bases not matched to a gene: 8. The V gene's germline CDR1 is DFQATT and CDR2 SNEGSKA (reference sequence).

At least ten counts were recorded for this clone. The chain uses TRBV30 and TRBJ2-3; 8 nucleotides agree with TRBD2. The V gene's germline CDR1 is GTSNPN and CDR2 SVGIG (reference sequence). V gave up 1 base and J gave up 0 bases; unmatched junction bases: 9. The length of the CDR3 is 17 residues. CDR3 protein: CAWSGLAGLHSTDTQYF. CDR3 coding DNA: TGTGCCTGGAGTGGATTAGCGGGACTACATAGCACAGATACGCAGTATTTT.

This clone was counted at least ten times. The chain links TRBV18 to TRBJ2-3; D unresolved. CDR1 and CDR2 (germline): KGHSH, LQKENI. V lost 0 bases to trimming and J lost 4 bases, with 5 bases between them. This CDR3 is 13 amino acids long. The CDR3 DNA sequence: TGTGCCAGCTCACCACCGATAGCAGATACGCAGTATTTT. This gives the protein CASSPPIADTQYF.

This clone was detected a few times. A junction boundary mismatches the germline segment, possibly from a read error. The chain carries TRBV28 and TRBJ2-2; TRBD1 aligns across 8 bases. Germline CDR1 is MDHEN and CDR2 is SYDVKM. The CDR3 contains 15 residues. The CDR3 nucleotides read TGTGCCAGCGGACCGGACAGGGTCTACACCGGGGATCTGTTTTTT. Encoded protein: CASGPDRVYTGDLFF. Full variable domain (outside the CDR3, taken from reference TRBV28 and TRBJ2-2): DVKVTQSSRYLVKRTGEKVFLECVQDMDHENMFWYRQDPGLGLRLIYFSYDVKMKEKGDIPEGYSVSREKKERFSLILESASTNQTSMYLCASGPDRVYTGDLFFGEGSRLTVL.

This clone was picked up many times. The rearrangement joins TRBV7-8 to TRBJ2-1; D possibly corresponds to TRBD2 (6 bases). V gave up 5 bases and J gave up 0 bases, with 11 bases separating them. Germline-derived CDR1 and CDR2 are SGHVS and FQNEAQ. This CDR3 is built from 15 residues. The CDR3 nucleotides are TGTGCCAGCAGCAATAGCGGATACTCCTACAATGAGCAGTTCTTC. Amino acids: CASSNSGYSYNEQFF.

V gene TRBV5-1 combines with J gene TRBJ2-2, with 12 bases lining up with TRBD1. The CDR3 sequence is 17 residues long. Losses at the gene ends were 2 bases for V and 3 bases for J; bases not matched to a gene: 5. CDR1 is SGHRS and CDR2 is YFSETQ in the germline V gene. In DNA, the CDR3 is TGCGCCAGCAGCTTATGGGGACAGGGGGCGGACACCGGGGAGCTGTTTTTT. Translation: CASSLWGQGADTGELFF.

The gene calls are TRBV9 and TRBJ1-6; 8 bases map to TRBD1. The germline V gene encodes CDR1 SGDLS and CDR2 YYNGEE. J gave up 11 bases and V 3 bases, and 13 bases lay outside the gene matches. This CDR3 has 16 residues. CDR3 residues: CASSECSGGAGPPLHF. In nucleotides, the CDR3 is TGTGCCAGCAGCGAGTGTTCAGGGGGCGCAGGTCCACCCCTCCACTTT. Based on the CDR3 plus reference TRBV9 and TRBJ1-6, the full variable domain is DSGVTQTPKHLITATGQRVTLRCSPRSGDLSVYWYQQSLDQGLQFLIQYYNGEERAKGNILERFSAQQFPDLHSELNLSSLELGDSALYFCASSECSGGAGPPLHFGNGTRLTVT.

This clone was seen ten or more times. V gene TRBV10-3 combines with J gene TRBJ2-3; 8 bases match TRBD2. V lost 3 bases, J lost 0 bases, and 5 bases stayed unmatched. The CDR3 is 16 residues long. Germline lookup yields CDR1 ENHRY and CDR2 SYGVKD. The CDR3 sequence: CAISDMAGGSTDTQYF. The CDR3 nucleotides read TGTGCCATCAGTGATATGGCGGGAGGTAGCACAGATACGCAGTATTTT.

This clone was counted many times. The chain is built from TRBV12-5 and TRBJ2-7, with 7 bases aligning to TRBD1. The CDR3 length is 16 residues. Germline V gene sequence: CDR1 LGHNT, CDR2 FRNRAP. V was clipped by 6 bases and J by 0 bases; unmatched bases: 11. The CDR3 DNA reads TGTGCTAGTGGCCCCCGAATGACAGGGAACTCCTACGAGCAGTACTTC. It yields the protein CASGPRMTGNSYEQYF. The entire variable domain, with the rest obtained from reference TRBV12-5 and TRBJ2-7, is as follows: DARVTQTPRHKVTEMGQEVTMRCQPILGHNTVFWYRQTMMQGLELLAYFRNRAPLDDSGMPKDRFSAEMPDATLATLKIQPSEPRDSAVYFCASGPRMTGNSYEQYFGPGTRLTVT.

Ten or more counts support this clone. This chain links TRBV6-6 with TRBJ2-5; D gene unclear. In germline, CDR1 is MNHNY, CDR2 SVGAGI (reference sequence). The germline V and J ends were trimmed by 0 bases and 2 bases, with 16 bases remaining between them. The CDR3 length is 17 residues. CDR3 nucleotide sequence: TGTGCCAGCAGTTACTCGAGGTTTGACTCCGCACAAGAGACCCAGTACTTC. Translation gives CASSYSRFDSAQETQYF.

This clone was observed many times. The identical CDR3 is also encoded by other nucleotide sequences in the sample. The chain links TRBV20-1 to TRBJ2-7, with TRBD1 matching 8 bases. The V segment lost 5 bases and the J segment 4 bases; nucleotides outside the gene matches: 10. Germline values: CDR1 DFQATT, CDR2 SNEGSKA (reference sequence). CDR3 size: 14 residues. CDR3 bases: TGCAGTGCTGTCCCCCCGGACAGGGCTTACGAGCAGTACTTC. It specifies CSAVPPDRAYEQYF.

This clone was detected ten times or more. The chain recombines TRBV4-1 with TRBJ2-5, with 12 bases fitting TRBD2. This CDR3 spans 13 amino acids. V lost 10 bases and J lost 6; bases outside the gene matches: 6. Germline V gene lookup returns CDR1 MGHRA and CDR2 YSYEKL. CDR3: CAKNLAGGKTQYF. Written as DNA, the CDR3 is TGCGCCAAAAACCTAGCGGGAGGGAAGACCCAGTACTTC.

The chain is built from TRBV6-1 and TRBJ1-6; D possibly corresponds to TRBD1 (6 bases). There are 13 residues in the CDR3. The V end was cut by 6 bases, the J end by 6 bases, with 9 bases between. Germline CDR1 and CDR2: MNHNS and SASEGT. The CDR3 spells CASSQDSNSPLHF. The CDR3 DNA reads as TGTGCCAGCAGCCAGGACAGTAATTCACCCCTCCACTTT.

This clone was observed at least ten times. This rearrangement joins TRBV6-5 to TRBJ1-2, with 12 bases that match TRBD1. This CDR3 contains 14 residues. Germline loops: CDR1 MNHEY, CDR2 SVGAGI. The junction had 2 bases not matched to a gene; V was cut back by 2 bases and J by 7 bases. CDR3 DNA sequence: TGTGCCAGCAGTTACGGGACAGGGGGCCTTGGCTACACCTTC. This translates into CASSYGTGGLGYTF.

This clone was seen repeatedly, ten times or more. The chain combines TRBV2 with TRBJ1-6; D is perhaps TRBD1 (6 bases). V lost 4 bases to trimming and J lost 7 bases, with 14 bases between them. The CDR3 extends over 15 amino acids. The germline gives CDR1 SNHLY, CDR2 FYNNEI. Written as DNA, the CDR3 is TGTGCCAGCAGTGCACAGGGAAGAGACAATTCACCCCTCCACTTT. This gives the protein CASSAQGRDNSPLHF.

This clone appeared many times. V usage is TRBV27 and J usage is TRBJ2-3; no reliable D call. This CDR3 contains 12 residues. Germline CDR1 MNHEY, CDR2 SMNVEV (reference sequence). V was pared by 5 bases and J by 1 base, with 4 bases between. CDR3 DNA: TGTGCCAGCAGTCCGGGCACAGATACGCAGTATTTT. Translation gives CASSPGTDTQYF.